The 17 T cell receptor beta chains below all came from one sample that was sequenced in a study of shared clonotypes between healthy human individuals. The table came from immunoSEQ multiplex PCR; TCRdb's copy has only in-frame clones and leaves some out. This table has more than 500,000 clones, 90% to 96% appearing once. The sample taken for sequencing was naive CD4+ T cells sorted from blood. Subset defined: CD45RA+ positively selected. The receptors here all came from a woman in her twenties or thirties in good health.

The chain links TRBV27 to TRBJ2-5; D is undetermined. Germline CDR1 is MNHEY and CDR2 is SMNVEV (reference sequence). The CDR3 extends over 14 amino acids. V was cut by 5 bases and J by 0 bases, with 10 bases left in between. In nucleotides, the CDR3 is TGTGCCAGCAGTAAGTGGGGTAACCAAGAGACCCAGTACTTC. It translates to CASSKWGNQETQYF.

This chain links TRBV5-1 with TRBJ2-7, with TRBD2 matching over 7 bases. The ends lost 4 bases at V and 6 bases at J; junction bases unmatched: 4. This CDR3 has 12 residues. CDR1 and CDR2 from the germline V gene are SGHRS and YFSETQ. The CDR3 DNA reads as TGCGCCAGCAGCCCGAGCGGGGCCGAGCAGTACTTC. Its protein product is CASSPSGAEQYF. Together with reference TRBV5-1 and TRBJ2-7, the CDR3 gives the full variable domain: KAGVTQTPRYLIKTRGQQVTLSCSPISGHRSVSWYQQTPGQGLQFLFEYFSETQRNKGNFPGRFSGRQFSNSRSEMNVSTLELGDSALYLCASSPSGAEQYFGPGTRLTVT.

The chain links TRBV7-8 to TRBJ1-5; no definite D call. The CDR3 runs to 16 residues. Germline CDR1 SGHVS, CDR2 FQNEAQ. The germline V and J ends were trimmed by 2 bases and 1 base, with 12 bases remaining between them. This CDR3 is CASSLLGRMSNQPQHF. In DNA, the CDR3 is TGTGCCAGCAGCTTATTAGGGAGGATGAGCAATCAGCCCCAGCATTTT.

The CDR3 DNA reads TGTGCCAGCAGGACCATGAACACTGAAGCTTTCTTT. Protein sequence: CASRTMNTEAFF. The rearrangement joins TRBV27 to TRBJ1-1, with D unclear. This CDR3 has 12 amino acids. Germline V gene lookup returns CDR1 MNHEY and CDR2 SMNVEV (reference sequence). The V end lost 6 bases, the J end lost 0 bases, and 5 bases lay between the germline ends.

The chain uses TRBV10-2 and TRBJ2-7; 9 bases line up with TRBD1. Per the germline V gene, CDR1 is WSHSY and CDR2 is SAAADI. This CDR3 region has 12 residues. The ends lost 8 bases at V and 3 bases at J; junction bases unmatched: 2. CDR3 sequence (DNA): TGCGCCAGCCGGACAGGGGACTACGAGCAGTACTTC. Translating gives CASRTGDYEQYF.

The chain joins TRBV9 to TRBJ2-5; D unclear. Germline loops: CDR1 SGDLS, CDR2 YYNGEE. CDR3 length: 14 residues. The ends were cut back, 0 bases at V and 1 base at J, with 7 bases in the middle. The CDR3 sequence: CASSVAMTQETQYF. The CDR3 DNA reads TGTGCCAGCAGCGTAGCCATGACCCAAGAGACCCAGTACTTC.

The chain links TRBV10-2 to TRBJ1-5; D perhaps matches TRBD1 (5 bases). Germline CDR1 and CDR2: WSHSY and SAAADI. The CDR3 is 16 amino acids. V was shortened by 1 base and J by 5 bases, with 15 bases between the two germline ends. CDR3 in DNA: TGCGCCAGCAGTGAGTTGGGGGGTAGAGGTGATCAGCCCCAGCATTTT. It specifies CASSELGGRGDQPQHF.

This clone appeared a single time. The J gene is TRBJ2-3, the V gene TRBV7-2; D gene uncertain. The CDR3 runs 13 residues. Germline CDR1 is SGHTA and CDR2 is FQGNSA. The ends were cut back, 7 bases at V and 3 bases at J, with 11 bases in the middle. The CDR3 is CASILLGTDTQYF. The CDR3 DNA sequence: TGTGCCAGCATTTTATTGGGGACAGATACGCAGTATTTT.

This chain connects TRBV29-1 to TRBJ2-1; either TRBD1 or TRBD2 may fit D (5 bases each). This CDR3 is built from 12 residues. Trimming cost V 6 bases and J 12 bases, with 18 bases left between them. Germline-derived CDR1 and CDR2 are SQVTM and ANQGSEA. CDR3 bases: TGCAGCGTCGGATCTGAGGGGTTATGGCAGTTCTTC. It is translated as CSVGSEGLWQFF.

The chain couples TRBV29-1 to TRBJ1-4; no reliable D call. The CDR3 covers 14 residues. Trimming shortened V by 4 bases and J by 4 bases, and 13 bases separated the two germline ends. Per the germline V gene, CDR1 is SQVTM and CDR2 is ANQGSEA. The CDR3 region is CSVAFRAINEKLFF. DNA for the CDR3: TGCAGCGTTGCCTTCCGGGCCATTAATGAAAAACTGTTTTTT.

The chain has TRBV5-1 and TRBJ2-7; 9 bases are shared with TRBD2. The ends lost 4 bases at V and 2 bases at J; junction bases unmatched: 19. Germline-derived CDR1 and CDR2 are SGHRS and YFSETQ. CDR3 length: 19 residues. The CDR3 sequence is CASSRASNRGSGRTYEQYF. CDR3 DNA: TGCGCCAGCAGCCGGGCCTCCAATAGAGGCAGCGGGAGGACCTACGAGCAGTACTTC.

This clone appeared once. CDR3 in DNA: TGTGCCACCCTCAGATCGGGGGCCAGTCACACTGAAGCTTTCTTT. Protein: CATLRSGASHTEAFF. The chain links TRBV6-5 to TRBJ1-1; D might be TRBD1 (6 bases). CDR3 length equals 15 residues. From germline, CDR1 is MNHEY and CDR2 SVGAGI. V was pared by 10 bases and J by 3 bases, with 21 bases between.

A single count supports this clone. The V and J genes are TRBV7-6 and TRBJ2-5, with 11 bases fitting TRBD1. The V segment lost 5 bases and the J segment 5 bases; nucleotides outside the gene matches: 4. CDR1 is SGHVS and CDR2 is FNYEAQ in the germline V gene. The CDR3 runs 14 residues. Here the CDR3 reads CASSPDRGRETQYF. The CDR3 DNA is TGTGCCAGCAGCCCGGACAGGGGGCGGGAGACCCAGTACTTC.

This clone was recorded only once. This chain uses TRBV5-6 with TRBJ1-2; 9 bases are a match to TRBD1. The length of the CDR3 is 18 residues. The trim removed 1 base at V and 2 bases at J, leaving 12 bases unmatched. Germline CDR1 is SGHDT and CDR2 is YYEEEE. As DNA, the CDR3 is TGTGCCAGCAGCTTGCGTACCAGACAGGGGGTGAGGAACTATGGCTACACCTTC. It specifies CASSLRTRQGVRNYGYTF.

This rearrangement joins TRBV18 to TRBJ2-2; 11 positions match TRBD2. The CDR3 covers 17 residues. Germline loops: CDR1 KGHSH, CDR2 LQKENI. J lost 1 base, V lost 6 bases, and 7 bases had no gene match. CDR3 region: CASSHSGTSGNTGELFF. The CDR3 coding sequence is TGTGCCAGCTCCCATTCCGGGACTAGCGGGAACACCGGGGAGCTGTTTTTT.

The rearrangement joins TRBV5-1 to TRBJ2-3; TRBD2 aligns across 13 bases. There are 16 residues in the CDR3. V was clipped by 3 bases and J by 8 bases; unmatched bases: 9. Germline-derived CDR1 and CDR2 are SGHRS and YFSETQ. CDR3 sequence (DNA): TGCGCCAGCAGCTCAGGACTAGCGGGAGCGTTGAGTACGCAGTATTTT. Amino acids: CASSSGLAGALSTQYF.

This clone was recorded only once. The J gene is TRBJ2-5, the V gene TRBV4-1; the match to TRBD2 covers 13 bases. The J call may be faulty, since TRBJ2-7 better matches the DNA end. Germline loops: CDR1 MGHRA, CDR2 YSYEKL. This CDR3 region has 19 residues. The chain's CDR3 is CASSRLLSGTSGIYYEQYF. In DNA form, the CDR3 reads TGCGCCAGCAGCCGGTTACTCTCCGGGACTAGCGGGATTTACTACGAGCAGTACTTC.